A single T cell receptor (beta chain) is shown here with its context. Its antigen remains unidentified. The junction does not match germline at one end; this may be a read error. The sample is drawn from a study of T cells in Graves' hyperthyroidism and ophthalmopathy (dated 2019 in TCRdb). Regarding the study in general: Peripheral blood was sampled at the time of initial diagnosis, prior to any treatment. Prospective prediction of ophthalmopathy was tested in an independent validation cohort consisting of fewer than 20 hyperthyroidism patients and around 16 patients who later progressed to ophthalmopathy. The study also compared thyroid tissue and blood T-cell repertoires from a handful of Graves' hyperthyroidism patients. The roughly 100 discovery patients were randomly divided into training and test sets at a 7:3 ratio. According to the paper, TCR Vbeta CDR3 sequencing was carried out on over 130 peripheral blood samples, which came from over 40 ophthalmopathy, under 85 hyperthyroidism and about 17 progressor patients. After blood sampling, hyperthyroidism patients were treated with methimazole at a starting dose of 30 mg daily, and ophthalmopathy patients were treated with high-dose intravenous methylprednisolone. TCR V-J signatures able to tell the groups apart were searched for in a discovery cohort of 90 to 100 patients, of whom around 42 had Graves' ophthalmopathy and about 60 had stable Graves' hyperthyroidism. The paper as a whole reports these results and caveats: In validation, the model predicted progression to ophthalmopathy with 55% to 71% sensitivity and roughly 72% specificity, a median of roughly seven months before onset. Most expanded thyroid clonotypes (frequency above 0.001) were also found in blood, which suggests that blood repertoires may mirror thyroid immune responses. No statistical method was used to set the sample size in advance, and investigators knew the group allocation. A model built on a 13 V-J signature distinguished ophthalmopathy from stable hyperthyroidism, reaching 87.88% sensitivity and around 81% specificity in cross-validation and 80%/75% in testing.

The TCR beta CDR3 regions were amplified from the RNA transcripts. For the first round of RT-PCR on the TCR CDR3, the HTBI primer set was used together with the Qiagen OneStep RT-PCR kit. A second multiplex PCR round built the libraries, followed by size selection and purification. Sequencing of the libraries was done on an Illumina HiSeq2000 using paired-end 100 bp reads. Per the source publication's procedure: SOAPnuke was used to process the raw data, removing reads that contained adapters or uncalled bases, had a mean Phred below 15, or lacked an exact match to the constant primer or identifier. High-quality paired reads were merged with COPE v1.2.5, and unique nucleotide sequences were defined as clonotypes. MiTCR v1.1 was used to align clonotypes to the IMGT TRBV, TRBD and TRBJ reference segments. The analysis included only V-J combinations with a frequency above 0.0001, which together covered 99% to 99.2% of the repertoires. A TCS score was defined as the ratio of F50 (clonal expansion) to E x V (chaos), with BLOSUM62-based TCRdist applied between CDR3 peptides within each V-J. Welch's t-statistics and random forest reduced approximately 520 V-J features to about 13, which were used in a naive Bayes classifier (R e1071). The public reads were reanalyzed by TCRdb: fastp trimming at Q25, MiXCR alignment, in-frame beta chains only. Each entry is one CDR3 protein sequence, shown with its most common DNA and genes. The V and J calls follow TCRdb's processing rather than the paper's. The sample yields hundreds of thousands of distinct CDR3 sequences; more than 12% were counted once. The ten largest clones represent 25% to 30% of the sample.

In the ophthalmopathy patients, disease was moderately to severely active, with a Clinical Activity Score of 3 or more, a NOSPECS grade of 4 or more, and a duration of less than 3 months. The study excluded patients with uncontrolled infections, other autoimmune diseases, pregnancy or lactation. Clinical symptoms, serum thyroxine and TRAb, thyroid ultrasound, and orbital computed tomography formed the basis for the diagnoses. Ficoll-Paque density gradient centrifugation was used to isolate PBMCs from around 10 ml of fresh peripheral blood. Total RNA was extracted using Trizol reagent, and RNA quality was assessed on an Agilent 2100 Bioanalyzer. This receptor was taken from a man aged 45 to 65 with Graves' ophthalmopathy. The sequenced material came from blood.

The DNA reads TGCAGTCCTAGGGGACAGGGGTCCTACGAGCAGTACTTC. The encoded protein is CSPRGQGSYEQYF. The V gene is TRBV20-1 and the J gene is TRBJ2-7, and 10 junctional nucleotides match TRBD1. From the cysteine up to the phenylalanine, the CDR3 has a length of 13 residues. CDR3 DNA only is kept here, 39 bases in frame from base 1. CDR1 is given as DFQATT and CDR2 as SNEGSKA, both from the germline V gene (reference sequence).